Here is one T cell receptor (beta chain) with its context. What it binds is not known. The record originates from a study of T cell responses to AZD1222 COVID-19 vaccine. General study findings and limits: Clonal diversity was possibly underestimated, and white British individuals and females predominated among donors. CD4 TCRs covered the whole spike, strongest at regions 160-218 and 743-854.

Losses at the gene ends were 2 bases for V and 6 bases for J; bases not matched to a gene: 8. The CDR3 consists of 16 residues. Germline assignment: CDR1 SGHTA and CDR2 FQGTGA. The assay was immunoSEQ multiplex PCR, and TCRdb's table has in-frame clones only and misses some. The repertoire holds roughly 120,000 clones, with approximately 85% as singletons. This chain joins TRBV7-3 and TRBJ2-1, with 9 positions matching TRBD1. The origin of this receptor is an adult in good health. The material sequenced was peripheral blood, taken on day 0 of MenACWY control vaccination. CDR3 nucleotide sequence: TGTGCCAGCAGCTTAGGGGGGACAGGGCCCCTCAATGAGCAGTTCTTC. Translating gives CASSLGGTGPLNEQFF.